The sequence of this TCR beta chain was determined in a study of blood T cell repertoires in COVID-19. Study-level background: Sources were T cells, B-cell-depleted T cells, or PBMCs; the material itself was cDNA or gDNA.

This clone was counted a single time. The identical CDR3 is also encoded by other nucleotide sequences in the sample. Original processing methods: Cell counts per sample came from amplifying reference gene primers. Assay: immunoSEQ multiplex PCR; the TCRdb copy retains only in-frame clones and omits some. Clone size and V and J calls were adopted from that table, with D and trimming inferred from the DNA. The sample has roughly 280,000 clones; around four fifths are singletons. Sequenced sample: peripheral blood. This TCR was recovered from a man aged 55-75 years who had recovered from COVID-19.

CDR3 nucleotide sequence: TGTGCCAGTAGTATAGGACAGGGAGGCAATCAGCCCCAGCATTTT. Translating it yields CASSIGQGGNQPQHF. The chain combines TRBV19 with TRBJ1-5; 7 nucleotides line up with TRBD1. J lost 2 bases, V lost 1 base, and 2 bases had no gene match. CDR1 is LNHDA, CDR2 SQIVND, per germline (reference sequence). The CDR3 is 15 residues long.